The next 14 T cell receptor beta chains were all read from a single sample in a study of blood T cells in healthy people across ages. Primers used in a second PCR of roughly 6 to 11 cycles were a sample-barcoded 5' primer and a J-beta primer mix. TCRdb re-analysed the 5' RACE reads in MiXCR, keeping a single row per CDR3 protein. The repertoire consists of roughly 1,800,000 distinct CDR3 sequences, with around half occurring once and the leading ten covering about 2.1%. What was sequenced was blood. Receptors were obtained from a woman aged 40 to 50 in good health.

This chain connects TRBV4-3 to TRBJ1-2, with D tentatively TRBD1 (5 bases). The V end lost 5 bases, the J end lost 7 bases, and 17 bases lay between the germline ends. Germline CDR1 LGHNA, CDR2 YSLEER. CDR3 length: 14 residues. This CDR3 reads CASSFKDSFGGYTF. CDR3 coding DNA: TGCGCCAGCAGCTTTAAAGACAGTTTCGGTGGCTACACCTTC.

The gene calls are TRBV28 and TRBJ1-4; unclear D gene. Germline CDR1 is MDHEN and CDR2 is SYDVKM. V was trimmed by 2 bases and J by 5 bases, leaving 12 bases between them. The CDR3 spans 15 residues. CDR3 sequence (DNA): TGTGCCAGCAGTTTAAGAACAGCCGCAAATGAAAAACTGTTTTTT. Translating gives CASSLRTAANEKLFF.

V is TRBV9 and J is TRBJ2-7; 9 nucleotides align to TRBD1. The tail of the sequence fits TRBJ2-4 better, so the J call may be wrong. CDR3 size: 14 residues. Germline CDR1 and CDR2: SGDLS and YYNGEE. The chain's CDR3 is CASSASGQGYIQYF. CDR3 DNA: TGTGCCAGCAGCGCTTCGGGACAGGGCTACATTCAGTACTTC.

In regard to this clonotype: The conserved final phenylalanine or tryptophan is absent from the CDR3, which likely points to a read error. The V call is TRBV9, the J call TRBJ2-1, with 9 bases fitting TRBD2. Germline lookup yields CDR1 SGDLS and CDR2 YYNGEE. This CDR3 is built from 15 residues. J lost 4 bases, V lost 0 bases, and 2 bases had no gene match. CDR3 sequence reads: CASSVETSGYNEQFL. For the CDR3, the DNA is TGTGCCAGCAGCGTAGAAACTAGCGGGTACAATGAGCAGTTCTTA.

CDR3 sequence (DNA): TGTGCCAGCAGCGTAACCCGCGACAGAGGGGAGTTCTTC. It translates to CASSVTRDRGEFF. V is TRBV7-2 and J is TRBJ2-1; D possibly uses TRBD1 or TRBD2 (5 bases each). The CDR3 runs to 13 residues. Germline lookup yields CDR1 SGHTA and CDR2 FQGNSA. V was clipped by 5 bases and J by 14 bases, with 19 bases between them.

The sample holds many counts of this clonotype. This chain uses TRBV10-3 with TRBJ2-1, with D perhaps given as TRBD1 or TRBD2 (5 bases each). Germline CDR1 reads ENHRY; CDR2 reads SYGVKD. Trimming removed 0 bases from V and 9 bases from J, with 9 bases in between. This CDR3 is 13 amino acids long. The CDR3 nucleotides are TGTGCCATCAGTGAGTCGAGGGGCCTTGAGCAGTTCTTC. Translating it yields CAISESRGLEQFF.

The chain recombines TRBV4-2 with TRBJ1-2; no reliable D call. From germline, CDR1 is LGHNA and CDR2 YNFKEQ. With 1 base removed from V and 4 bases from J, the gap between germline ends came to 10 bases. The CDR3 totals 14 residues. The CDR3 loop reads CASSQVSGSYGYTF. DNA of the CDR3: TGTGCCAGCAGCCAAGTCTCTGGGTCCTATGGCTACACCTTC.

This clonotype occurred many times. The chain couples TRBV7-2 to TRBJ2-5, with TRBD2 matching 8 bases. This CDR3 region has 15 residues. V was pared by 3 bases and J by 1 base, with 4 bases of the junction left unmatched. From germline, CDR1 is SGHTA and CDR2 FQGNSA. The CDR3: CASSLGGGSQETQYF. CDR3 sequence (DNA): TGTGCCAGCAGCTTGGGCGGGGGGTCCCAAGAGACCCAGTACTTC.

This clonotype was observed a few times. CDR3 nucleotide sequence: TGCAGTGCTAGACCACCTGGGGCCAACGTCCTGACTTTC. Its translation: CSARPPGANVLTF. The V and J genes are TRBV20-1 and TRBJ2-6; D is ambiguous. From germline, CDR1 is DFQATT and CDR2 SNEGSKA (reference sequence). The V gene lost 2 bases and the J gene lost 2 bases, with 4 bases spanning the gap. This CDR3 is 13 amino acids long.

V is TRBV5-5 and J is TRBJ2-2, with 9 bases identical to TRBD1. The germline gives CDR1 SGHKS, CDR2 YYEKEE (reference sequence). The J segment lost 0 bases and the V segment lost 4 bases, leaving 1 base of the junction unmatched. The CDR3 extends over 15 amino acids. CDR3: CASSDRGSNTGELFF. CDR3 DNA sequence: TGTGCCAGCAGCGACAGGGGGTCGAACACCGGGGAGCTGTTTTTT.

CDR3 bases: TGTGCCAGCAGCTTAGCGCAACGGCCCTCGACCCGGGCAGATACGCAGTATTTT. Translated, it gives CASSLAQRPSTRADTQYF. The chain is built from TRBV7-6 and TRBJ2-3; D is uncertain. CDR1 SGHVS and CDR2 FNYEAQ come from the germline V gene. This CDR3 has 18 residues. The germline V and J ends were trimmed by 0 bases and 4 bases, with 20 bases remaining between them.

This clonotype showed up just a few times. The V and J genes are TRBV20-1 and TRBJ2-1; no clear D gene. Germline V gene lookup returns CDR1 DFQATT and CDR2 SNEGSKA (reference sequence). The germline V and J ends were trimmed by 3 bases and 8 bases, with 17 bases remaining between them. The CDR3 runs 14 residues. The CDR3 is CSARSRLAYDEQFF. Written as DNA, the CDR3 is TGCAGTGCTAGGTCCCGCTTAGCTTACGATGAGCAGTTCTTC.

In this sample, this clonotype turned up a few times. The chain couples TRBV4-3 to TRBJ1-2; TRBD1 agrees at 7 bases. With 3 bases clipped from V and 1 base from J, the junction kept 14 bases outside the gene matches. The CDR3 totals 18 residues. The germline CDR1 and CDR2 sequences are LGHNA and YSLEER. Written as DNA, the CDR3 is TGCGCCAGCAGCCATGTCAGTCTCGGACAGGCTAATAACTATGGCTACACCTTC. It codes for CASSHVSLGQANNYGYTF.

J is TRBJ2-7 and V is TRBV7-2; D perhaps matches TRBD1 (6 bases). There are 15 residues in the CDR3. The V gene lost 1 base and the J gene lost 5 bases, with 15 bases spanning the gap. Looked up from germline, CDR1 is SGHTA and CDR2 is FQGNSA. The CDR3 protein is CASSLGQGKSDEQYF. The CDR3 bases are TGTGCCAGCAGCTTAGGCCAGGGGAAGTCCGACGAGCAGTACTTC.